Presented here are 22 T cell receptor beta chains from one specimen sequenced in a study of cytomegalovirus exposure and HLA in healthy donors. Amplification used 60 Vbeta primers and 13 Jbeta primers. The assay was immunoSEQ multiplex PCR, and TCRdb's table has in-frame clones only and misses some. The sample has around 100,000 clones; roughly 78% are singletons. The sequenced material came from PBMCs. These receptors all come from a woman aged 40 to 55 in good health and CMV-seronegative.

The CDR3 DNA follows: TGTGCCAGCAGCCCCCGGGGGTTTGAGACCCAGTACTTC. It codes for CASSPRGFETQYF. This chain connects TRBV13 to TRBJ2-5; weak D call: TRBD2 (6 bases). This CDR3 is built from 13 residues. The V end lost 5 bases, the J end lost 5 bases, and 12 bases lay between the germline ends. CDR1 and CDR2 (germline): PRHDT, FYEKMQ (reference sequence).

This clone is a singleton in its sample. The chain recombines TRBV9 with TRBJ1-1; no clear D gene. This CDR3 has 13 amino acids. Germline V lookup: CDR1 SGDLS, CDR2 YYNGEE. Deletions cut 5 bases from V and 0 bases from J, with 8 bases between. The CDR3 is CASSSDMNTEAFF. The DNA for the CDR3 is TGTGCCAGCAGTAGTGACATGAACACTGAAGCTTTCTTT.

Details on this clone: Mismatch with germline at one junction end may stem from a read error. V and J are TRBV7-9 and TRBJ2-2, with 13 positions matching TRBD2. The CDR3 is 18 amino acids. Germline V CDR1 and CDR2: SEHNR, FQNEAQ (reference sequence). In DNA form, the CDR3 reads TGTTCCAGCAGCTTGGGACTAGCGGGAACGCGTGGGTCCGGGGAGCTGTTTTTT. Translated: CSSSLGLAGTRGSGELFF.

This clone appeared once. The identical CDR3 is also encoded by other nucleotide sequences in the sample. The CDR3 sequence: CASSGFGGRKSSYNEQFF. CDR3 DNA sequence: TGTGCCAGCAGCGGGTTCGGCGGGAGGAAAAGCTCCTACAATGAGCAGTTCTTC. This sequence joins TRBV7-9 and TRBJ2-1; 8 bases are shared with TRBD2. CDR1 is SEHNR and CDR2 is FQNEAQ in the germline V gene (reference sequence). The junction had 12 bases not matched to a gene; V was cut back by 5 bases and J by 0 bases. The CDR3 covers 18 residues.

The chain is built from TRBV7-2 and TRBJ1-1; unclear D gene. The CDR3 spans 13 residues. V dropped 1 base and J dropped 6 bases, with 9 bases sitting between them. The V gene's germline CDR1 is SGHTA and CDR2 FQGNSA. For the CDR3, the DNA is TGTGCCAGCAGCTTAGGCTGGCAGGCTGAAGCTTTCTTT. This codes for CASSLGWQAEAFF.

The rearrangement joins TRBV4-3 to TRBJ2-7, with a possible D match to TRBD1 (6 bases). Trimming shortened V by 4 bases and J by 0 bases, and 13 bases separated the two germline ends. The CDR3 is made up of 15 amino acids. CDR1 is LGHNA, CDR2 YSLEER, per germline. The CDR3 coding sequence is TGCGCCAGCAGCCGCCGGACAGAAAGCTCCTACGAGCAGTACTTC. Its translation is CASSRRTESSYEQYF.

The rearrangement links TRBV5-8 to TRBJ2-3, with TRBD2 matching over 8 bases. J gave up 0 bases and V 5 bases, and 8 bases lay outside the gene matches. This CDR3 comprises 16 residues. From germline, CDR1 is SGHTS and CDR2 YDEGEE. The CDR3, as DNA: TGTGCCAGCAGTAGCGGGAAAGGCCTGAGCACAGATACGCAGTATTTT. Its translation is CASSSGKGLSTDTQYF. The variable domain in full, with the rest retrieved from reference TRBV5-8 and TRBJ2-3, is EAGVTQSPTHLIKTRGQQATLRCSPISGHTSVYWYQQALGLGLQFLLWYDEGEERNRGNFPPRFSGRQFPNYSSELNVNALELEDSALYLCASSSGKGLSTDTQYFGPGTRLTVL.

The rearrangement uses TRBV13 and TRBJ2-7; 9 bases line up with TRBD2. With 4 bases clipped from V and 0 bases from J, the junction kept 7 bases outside the gene matches. Germline V gene sequence: CDR1 PRHDT, CDR2 FYEKMQ (reference sequence). CDR3 length: 16 residues. CDR3 bases: TGTGCCAGCAGCTCGACTAGCGGAGAAAGCTCCTACGAGCAGTACTTC. Amino acids: CASSSTSGESSYEQYF. Looking up the rest from reference TRBV13 and TRBJ2-7 gives the full variable domain: AAGVIQSPRHLIKEKRETATLKCYPIPRHDTVYWYQQGPGQDPQFLISFYEKMQSDKGSIPDRFSAQQFSDYHSELNMSSLELGDSALYFCASSSTSGESSYEQYFGPGTRLTVT.

The chain couples TRBV9 to TRBJ2-7; D perhaps matches TRBD2 (5 bases). V lost 4 bases to trimming and J lost 2 bases, with 13 bases between them. The germline CDR1 and CDR2 sequences are SGDLS and YYNGEE. The CDR3 extends over 14 amino acids. The chain's CDR3 is CASSKDSITYEQYF. The CDR3 bases are TGTGCCAGCAGCAAGGACTCTATAACCTACGAGCAGTACTTC.

This chain links TRBV7-2 with TRBJ1-2; TRBD1 aligns across 7 bases. The CDR3 contains 13 residues. J gave up 7 bases and V 1 base, and 3 bases lay outside the gene matches. Germline loops: CDR1 SGHTA, CDR2 FQGNSA. The CDR3 DNA is TGTGCCAGCAGCTTAGTAACAGGGGTTGGCTACACCTTC. Its protein product is CASSLVTGVGYTF.

The chain recombines TRBV7-9 with TRBJ1-2; 7 nucleotides match TRBD1. The CDR3 sequence is 12 residues long. Germline CDR1 and CDR2: SEHNR and FQNEAQ (reference sequence). The junction had 2 bases not matched to a gene; V was cut back by 4 bases and J by 6 bases. The CDR3 nucleotides are TGTGCCAGCAGCTCAGGGACAGATGGCTACACCTTC. Amino acids: CASSSGTDGYTF.

This clone was seen a handful of times. The V call is TRBV28, the J call TRBJ1-1, with TRBD1 as a possible D gene (5 bases). This CDR3 spans 12 amino acids. Trimming removed 6 bases from V and 3 bases from J, with 8 bases in between. Germline CDR1 MDHEN, CDR2 SYDVKM. CDR3 nucleotides: TGTGCCAGCAGCAGGGATTACACTGAAGCTTTCTTT. It codes for CASSRDYTEAFF.

The chain combines TRBV9 with TRBJ1-5; perhaps TRBD1 as D (5 bases). The V end was cut by 3 bases, the J end by 7 bases, with 11 bases between. Germline CDR1 SGDLS, CDR2 YYNGEE. The CDR3 runs to 13 residues. The CDR3 DNA is TGTGCCAGCAGCGCCACTGGGGGGCAGCCCCAGCATTTT. It yields the protein CASSATGGQPQHF.

The chain links TRBV20-1 to TRBJ2-4; TRBD2 is a possible D gene (6 bases). Germline lookup yields CDR1 DFQATT and CDR2 SNEGSKA (reference sequence). V was pared by 3 bases and J by 7 bases, with 7 bases between. The CDR3 sequence is 11 residues long. The CDR3, as DNA: TGCAGTGCTAGGGAGGGCAACATTCAGTACTTC. Amino acids: CSAREGNIQYF.

The chain recombines TRBV7-9 with TRBJ2-1; 12 bases align to TRBD2. The germline CDR1 and CDR2 sequences are SEHNR and FQNEAQ (reference sequence). CDR3 length: 15 amino acids. Unmatched junction bases numbered 3, after V lost 4 bases and J lost 5 bases. The CDR3: CASSWLAGGDNEQFF. In DNA form, the CDR3 reads TGTGCCAGCAGCTGGCTAGCGGGAGGGGACAATGAGCAGTTCTTC.

The chain recombines TRBV10-3 with TRBJ1-5, with a weak D call TRBD1 (6 bases). V was trimmed by 4 bases and J by 0 bases, leaving 10 bases between them. Germline assignment: CDR1 ENHRY and CDR2 SYGVKD. The CDR3 loop spans 15 amino acids. Here the CDR3 DNA reads TGTGCCATCAGTGGCACAGGGTATAGCAATCAGCCCCAGCATTTT. It specifies CAISGTGYSNQPQHF.

The rearrangement uses TRBV5-5 and TRBJ1-5; D unclear. Trimming stripped 1 base from V and 5 bases from J, with 13 bases between. This CDR3 is 15 amino acids long. CDR1 and CDR2 (germline): SGHKS, YYEKEE (reference sequence). CDR3 coding DNA: TGTGCCAGCAGCTTGTTGCGGGGAGGCGATCAGCCCCAGCATTTT. It codes for CASSLLRGGDQPQHF.

This clone was counted between two and nine times. The V gene is TRBV7-9, the J gene TRBJ2-2; D is undetermined. Germline V gene data show CDR1 as SEHNR and CDR2 as FQNEAQ (reference sequence). V lost 5 bases, J lost 1 base, and 17 bases lay in between. The CDR3 has 17 residues. The CDR3 is CASSQRHSTVNTGELFF. The CDR3 coding sequence is TGTGCCAGCAGCCAAAGACACTCCACGGTGAACACCGGGGAGCTGTTTTTT.

The chain links TRBV5-1 to TRBJ2-1; 11 bases are a match to TRBD2. The CDR3 is made up of 16 amino acids. The junction had 3 bases not matched to a gene; V was cut back by 0 bases and J by 4 bases. CDR1 is SGHRS and CDR2 is YFSETQ in the germline V gene. The CDR3 reads CASSLVASGRYNEQFF. Written as DNA, the CDR3 is TGCGCCAGCAGCTTGGTGGCTAGCGGGAGGTACAATGAGCAGTTCTTC.

This sequence joins TRBV25-1 and TRBJ2-7, with D tentatively TRBD2 (5 bases). Looked up from germline, CDR1 is MGHDK and CDR2 is SYGVNS. Trimming cost V 4 bases and J 6 bases, with 13 bases left between them. There are 13 residues in the CDR3. CDR3 loop: CASSVVAAGEQYF. The CDR3 region has the DNA TGTGCCAGCAGTGTAGTGGCGGCGGGCGAGCAGTACTTC.

V and J are TRBV28 and TRBJ2-1, with D perhaps TRBD2 (6 bases). Per the germline V gene, CDR1 is MDHEN and CDR2 is SYDVKM. The V and J ends lost 10 bases and 5 bases respectively, with 18 bases between them. The CDR3 length is 14 residues. CDR3 nucleotides: TGTGCCACCGTCGGGGCTAGCGTGCACAATGAGCAGTTCTTC. Translation: CATVGASVHNEQFF.

The chain has TRBV6-6 and TRBJ2-7, with TRBD1 as a possible D gene (5 bases). CDR1 MNHNY and CDR2 SVGAGI come from the germline V gene (reference sequence). The length of the CDR3 is 14 residues. Trimming shortened V by 3 bases and J by 3 bases, and 12 bases separated the two germline ends. As DNA, the CDR3 is TGTGCCAGCAGTTATGAAGGGGCCTACTACGAGCAGTACTTC. It specifies CASSYEGAYYEQYF.